The next 28 T cell receptor beta chains were all read from a single sample in a study of cytomegalovirus exposure and HLA in healthy donors. PCR used 60 Vbeta primers and 13 Jbeta primers. Generated by immunoSEQ multiplex PCR, the TCRdb table keeps only in-frame clones and is missing some. This repertoire shows some 160,000 clones, 80% found once; its top ten account for about 6.3%. The source material was PBMCs. These receptors originate from a male donor in good health and CMV-seropositive.

The rearrangement uses TRBV19 and TRBJ2-7; D perhaps matches TRBD1 (5 bases). In germline, CDR1 is LNHDA, CDR2 SQIVND (reference sequence). Trimming took 3 bases from V and 2 from J, leaving 17 bases between them. The CDR3 has 16 amino acids. The CDR3 sequence: CASSIPGAGKTYEQYF. The CDR3 coding sequence is TGTGCCAGTAGTATTCCTGGGGCAGGGAAGACCTACGAGCAGTACTTC.

This clone came up a few times. The J gene is TRBJ1-1, the V gene TRBV11-3; tentative D call: TRBD1 (5 bases). The CDR3 covers 15 residues. Germline CDR1 reads SGHNT; CDR2 reads YENEEA. Deletions cut 1 base from V and 1 base from J, with 10 bases between. DNA of the CDR3: TGTGCCAGCAGCTTAGCCAGGGTGACGAACACTGAAGCTTTCTTT. It is translated as CASSLARVTNTEAFF.

In its sample, this clone was seen once. This chain uses TRBV7-9 with TRBJ2-1; TRBD2 matches 11 bases. Germline loops: CDR1 SEHNR, CDR2 FQNEAQ (reference sequence). The J segment lost 3 bases and the V segment lost 5 bases, leaving 6 bases of the junction unmatched. This CDR3 comprises 16 residues. The CDR3 coding sequence is TGTGCCAGCAGCCCAAGGGGACTAGCGGACTACAATGAGCAGTTCTTC. This translates into CASSPRGLADYNEQFF.

This chain uses TRBV18 with TRBJ2-1; no reliable D call. Per germline, CDR1 KGHSH and CDR2 LQKENI. Between the trimmed V and J ends, which lost 3 bases and 7 bases, there was a span of 7 bases. The CDR3 loop spans 12 amino acids. CDR3 coding DNA: TGTGCCAGCTCACCCGCGGATAATGAGCAGTTCTTC. Its translation is CASSPADNEQFF.

The CDR3 region has the DNA TGTGCCAGCATGTCCCCCTTGGCAGGGAACTATGGCTACACCTTC. This encodes CASMSPLAGNYGYTF. The chain links TRBV28 to TRBJ1-2, with a weak D call TRBD1 (5 bases). This CDR3 comprises 15 residues. Germline lookup yields CDR1 MDHEN and CDR2 SYDVKM. V lost 7 bases and J lost 2, with 17 bases in between.

The CDR3: CASSARIGLAYEQYF. For the CDR3, the DNA is TGCGCCAGCAGCGCTCGTATTGGGCTGGCGTACGAGCAGTACTTC. The rearrangement joins TRBV5-1 to TRBJ2-7, with D unresolved. V was shortened by 4 bases and J by 4 bases, with 18 bases between the two germline ends. Germline values: CDR1 SGHRS, CDR2 YFSETQ. There are 15 residues in the CDR3.

This chain uses TRBV25-1 with TRBJ2-5; possibly TRBD1 for D (8 bases). The DNA end lines up better with TRBJ2-7; the J call may be wrong. In germline, CDR1 is MGHDK, CDR2 SYGVNS. The CDR3 has 16 residues. CDR3 protein: CASTSTGGTGNYEQYF. DNA for the CDR3: TGTGCCAGCACCTCCACCGGGGGGACAGGAAACTACGAGCAGTACTTC.

The V gene is TRBV19, the J gene TRBJ2-7; D is uncertain. The CDR3 spans 11 residues. The V end was cut by 6 bases, the J end by 2 bases, with 5 bases between. From germline, CDR1 is LNHDA and CDR2 SQIVND (reference sequence). The CDR3 is CASSFAYEQYF. The CDR3 coding sequence is TGTGCCAGTAGCTTTGCCTACGAGCAGTACTTC.

By sample fraction, this clone is large. The chain carries TRBV2 and TRBJ1-2, with TRBD1 as a possible D gene (5 bases). The V gene's germline CDR1 is SNHLY and CDR2 FYNNEI. Between the trimmed V and J ends, which lost 10 bases and 2 bases, there was a span of 14 bases. This CDR3 contains 13 residues. For the CDR3, the DNA is TGTGCCACTCTACAGGAGATAAACTATGGCTACACCTTC. As protein: CATLQEINYGYTF.

This rearrangement joins TRBV18 to TRBJ2-7; D is perhaps TRBD2 (5 bases). In germline, CDR1 is KGHSH, CDR2 LQKENI. V lost 3 bases to trimming and J lost 1 base, with 16 bases between them. CDR3 length equals 16 residues. Written as DNA, the CDR3 is TGTGCCAGCTCACCGATTGAGAGCGGCATATCCTACGAGCAGTACTTC. Translated: CASSPIESGISYEQYF.

The rearrangement uses TRBV28 and TRBJ2-5; D is possibly TRBD1 (6 bases). This CDR3 has 14 amino acids. Germline lookup yields CDR1 MDHEN and CDR2 SYDVKM. V was trimmed by 7 bases and J by 4 bases, leaving 16 bases between them. As DNA, the CDR3 is TGTGCCAGCACCCCTTGGGACACGGGAGAGACCCAGTACTTC. The encoded protein is CASTPWDTGETQYF.

This sequence joins TRBV6-4 and TRBJ1-4; weak D call: TRBD1 (5 bases). Germline CDR1 and CDR2: MRHNA and SNTAGT. The V gene lost 7 bases and the J gene lost 7 bases, with 10 bases spanning the gap. This CDR3 has 12 residues. The DNA of the CDR3 is TGTGCCAGCATAGGGGAAACTGAAAAACTGTTTTTT. Its protein is CASIGETEKLFF.

The chain is built from TRBV6-5 and TRBJ2-7; perhaps TRBD1 as D (6 bases). The germline gives CDR1 MNHEY, CDR2 SVGAGI. The CDR3 totals 13 residues. V lost 6 bases to trimming and J lost 2 bases, with 11 bases between them. The CDR3 reads CASSTTGTYEQYF. The CDR3, as DNA: TGTGCCAGCAGCACGACAGGTACCTACGAGCAGTACTTC.

This clone appeared once. This chain connects TRBV7-3 to TRBJ2-3, with unresolved D. CDR1 is SGHTA, CDR2 FQGTGA, per germline. The CDR3 length is 13 residues. Trimming left V 5 bases short and J 5 bases short, with 11 bases between. In DNA, the CDR3 is TGTGCCAGCAGCCTAGGTCCCAGAGATACGCAGTATTTT. Its translation: CASSLGPRDTQYF.

This chain uses TRBV6-1 with TRBJ2-1; D might be TRBD2 (5 bases). The CDR3 consists of 12 residues. CDR1 MNHNS and CDR2 SASEGT come from the germline V gene. Trimming removed 5 bases at V and 7 bases at J, with 9 bases between. The DNA for the CDR3 is TGTGCCAGCAGTTGGGAGAGGAATGAGCAGTTCTTC. This gives the protein CASSWERNEQFF.

The chain employs TRBV13 and TRBJ2-7; TRBD2 aligns across 8 bases. Per germline, CDR1 PRHDT and CDR2 FYEKMQ (reference sequence). The CDR3 is 15 residues long. V lost 5 bases, J lost 6 bases, and 12 bases stayed unmatched. The chain's CDR3 is CASSAPGLGLTEQYF. For the CDR3, the DNA is TGTGCCAGCAGCGCCCCGGGACTAGGGCTAACCGAGCAGTACTTC. Full variable domain (remainder filled in from reference TRBV13 and TRBJ2-7): AAGVIQSPRHLIKEKRETATLKCYPIPRHDTVYWYQQGPGQDPQFLISFYEKMQSDKGSIPDRFSAQQFSDYHSELNMSSLELGDSALYFCASSAPGLGLTEQYFGPGTRLTVT.

The CDR3 sequence: CASSETSESSYEQYF. CDR3 nucleotides: TGTGCCAGCAGCGAGACTAGCGAGAGCTCCTACGAGCAGTACTTC. The chain is built from TRBV9 and TRBJ2-7; 8 nucleotides align to TRBD2. Unmatched junction bases numbered 5, after V lost 3 bases and J lost 0 bases. Germline values: CDR1 SGDLS, CDR2 YYNGEE. This CDR3 has 15 amino acids. The variable domain in full, with the rest retrieved from reference TRBV9 and TRBJ2-7, is DSGVTQTPKHLITATGQRVTLRCSPRSGDLSVYWYQQSLDQGLQFLIQYYNGEERAKGNILERFSAQQFPDLHSELNLSSLELGDSALYFCASSETSESSYEQYFGPGTRLTVT.

The J gene is TRBJ2-7, the V gene TRBV27, with D perhaps matching TRBD2 (6 bases). V was trimmed by 5 bases and J by 7 bases, leaving 15 bases between them. CDR1 is MNHEY, CDR2 SMNVEV, per germline (reference sequence). The CDR3 has 13 amino acids. As DNA, the CDR3 is TGTGCCAGCAGTAGTACGGGAGTGGGGGAGCAGTACTTC. This codes for CASSSTGVGEQYF.

The sample holds a few counts of this clone. The chain has TRBV25-1 and TRBJ1-2, with D uncertain. The germline CDR1 and CDR2 sequences are MGHDK and SYGVNS. Deletions cut 5 bases from V and 2 bases from J, with 3 bases between. The CDR3 totals 11 residues. CDR3 bases: TGTGCCAGCAGTCAGAACTATGGCTACACCTTC. Its protein product is CASSQNYGYTF.

The genes are TRBV6-1 and TRBJ2-7; 8 bases align to TRBD1. The CDR3 length is 14 residues. Trimming removed 0 bases from V and 3 bases from J; junction bases left unmatched: 1. Germline values: CDR1 MNHNS, CDR2 SASEGT. The CDR3 is CASSEATGDYEQYF. The CDR3 DNA reads as TGTGCCAGCAGTGAAGCGACAGGGGACTACGAGCAGTACTTC.

V and J are TRBV27 and TRBJ2-7; 12 bases agree with TRBD2. Germline V gene data show CDR1 as MNHEY and CDR2 as SMNVEV (reference sequence). CDR3 size: 14 residues. J lost 4 bases, V lost 9 bases, and 7 bases had no gene match. CDR3 amino acids: CASGLAGTFYEQYF. The CDR3 DNA reads TGTGCCAGTGGACTAGCGGGAACCTTTTACGAGCAGTACTTC.

This clone has a handful of counts. The chain employs TRBV2 and TRBJ1-2; TRBD1 aligns across 9 bases. Trimming cost V 8 bases and J 6 bases; bases outside gene matches: 10. Germline V gene data show CDR1 as SNHLY and CDR2 as FYNNEI. This CDR3 has 14 amino acids. CDR3 amino acids: CASRPGQGNDGYTF. The CDR3 nucleotides are TGTGCCAGCCGGCCGGGACAGGGCAACGATGGCTACACCTTC.

CDR3 residues: CASSSQGYNQPQHF. CDR3 coding DNA: TGTGCCAGCAGCTCACAGGGCTACAATCAGCCCCAGCATTTT. V usage is TRBV7-2 and J usage is TRBJ1-5; TRBD1 is a possible D gene (6 bases). The germline V and J ends were trimmed by 4 bases and 3 bases, with 10 bases remaining between them. The CDR3 totals 14 residues. In germline, CDR1 is SGHTA, CDR2 FQGNSA.

This clone came up a few times. The chain carries TRBV30 and TRBJ2-7, with D possibly matching TRBD1 (5 bases). The CDR3 has 11 amino acids. Looked up from germline, CDR1 is GTSNPN and CDR2 is SVGIG (reference sequence). Trimming removed 3 bases at V and 5 bases at J, with 8 bases between. CDR3 DNA sequence: TGTGCCTGGAGCAGGGTGAACGAGCAGTACTTC. It is translated as CAWSRVNEQYF.

DNA for the CDR3: TGTGCCAGTAGTATAGTGGCAGGGTTGGCCTACGAGCAGTACTTC. It codes for CASSIVAGLAYEQYF. The V call is TRBV19, the J call TRBJ2-7; TRBD1 might be the D (5 bases). V dropped 1 base and J dropped 2 bases, with 12 bases sitting between them. Germline V gene lookup returns CDR1 LNHDA and CDR2 SQIVND (reference sequence). This CDR3 is built from 15 residues.

The chain couples TRBV7-2 to TRBJ2-2; 13 bases agree with TRBD2. CDR1 is SGHTA, CDR2 FQGNSA, per germline. J gave up 2 bases and V 8 bases, and 2 bases lay outside the gene matches. The CDR3 runs 15 residues. The CDR3, as DNA: TGTGCCAGCGGGACTAGCGGGGTTAACACCGGGGAGCTGTTTTTT. Amino acids: CASGTSGVNTGELFF.

The chain employs TRBV18 and TRBJ2-7; D is undetermined. Trimming cost V 5 bases and J 0 bases, with 5 bases left between them. Looked up from germline, CDR1 is KGHSH and CDR2 is LQKENI. This CDR3 spans 12 amino acids. The CDR3 region is CASSVFSYEQYF. DNA for the CDR3: TGTGCCAGCTCAGTATTCTCCTACGAGCAGTACTTC.

This sequence joins TRBV9 and TRBJ2-3, with 7 bases that match TRBD2. The CDR3 contains 16 residues. V shed 4 bases and J 3 bases; nucleotides not matched to a gene: 11. Germline loops: CDR1 SGDLS, CDR2 YYNGEE. The chain's CDR3 is CASSLEGGASTDTQYF. CDR3 in DNA: TGTGCCAGCAGCTTGGAGGGAGGGGCCTCAACAGATACGCAGTATTTT.